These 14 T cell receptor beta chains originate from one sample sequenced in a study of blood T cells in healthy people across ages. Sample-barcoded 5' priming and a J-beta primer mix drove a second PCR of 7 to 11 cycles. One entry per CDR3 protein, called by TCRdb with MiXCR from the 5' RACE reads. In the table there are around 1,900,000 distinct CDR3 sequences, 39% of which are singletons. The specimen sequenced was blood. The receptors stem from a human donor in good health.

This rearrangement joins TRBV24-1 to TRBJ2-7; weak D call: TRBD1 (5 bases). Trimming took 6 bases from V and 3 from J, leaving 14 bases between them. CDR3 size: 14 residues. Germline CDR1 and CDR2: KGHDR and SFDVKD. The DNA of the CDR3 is TGTGCCACCAGTAATCCGTATGACAGCTACGAGCAGTACTTC. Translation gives CATSNPYDSYEQYF.

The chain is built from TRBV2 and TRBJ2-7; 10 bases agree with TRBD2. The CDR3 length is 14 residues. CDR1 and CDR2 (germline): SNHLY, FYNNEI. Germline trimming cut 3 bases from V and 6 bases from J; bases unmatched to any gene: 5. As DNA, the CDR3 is TGTGCCAGCAGTGAGGTTCTAGCGGGGGTCGAGCAGTACTTC. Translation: CASSEVLAGVEQYF.

CDR3 nucleotide sequence: TGTGCCACCGGGGTAGCGGGGACTACTGATACGCAGTATTTT. Translated: CATGVAGTTDTQYF. The genes are TRBV13 and TRBJ2-3; TRBD2 matches at 8 bases. The CDR3 sequence is 14 residues long. Germline CDR1 reads PRHDT; CDR2 reads FYEKMQ (reference sequence). V was clipped by 10 bases and J by 6 bases; unmatched bases: 12.

The CDR3 protein is CASSLKGDPTTDTQYF. The CDR3 coding sequence is TGTGCCAGCAGCCTTAAAGGAGACCCAACCACAGATACGCAGTATTTT. This rearrangement joins TRBV9 to TRBJ2-3, with D hard to call. From germline, CDR1 is SGDLS and CDR2 YYNGEE. Trimming removed 4 bases from V and 2 bases from J, with 17 bases in between. The CDR3 consists of 16 residues.

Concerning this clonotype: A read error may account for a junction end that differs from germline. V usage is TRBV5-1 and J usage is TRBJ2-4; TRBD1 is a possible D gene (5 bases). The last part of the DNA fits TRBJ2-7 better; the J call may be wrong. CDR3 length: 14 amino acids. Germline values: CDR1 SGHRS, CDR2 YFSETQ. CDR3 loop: CVSSLGQGSYEQYF. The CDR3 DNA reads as TGCGTCAGCAGCTTGGGGCAGGGATCTTACGAGCAGTACTTC.

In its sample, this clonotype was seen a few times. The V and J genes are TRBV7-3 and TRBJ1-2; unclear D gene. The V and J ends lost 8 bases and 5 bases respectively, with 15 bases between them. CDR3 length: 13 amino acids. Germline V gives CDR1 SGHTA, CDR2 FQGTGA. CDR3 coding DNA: TGTGCCAGCCGGCGGACTCTGAGGTATGGCTACACCTTC. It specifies CASRRTLRYGYTF.

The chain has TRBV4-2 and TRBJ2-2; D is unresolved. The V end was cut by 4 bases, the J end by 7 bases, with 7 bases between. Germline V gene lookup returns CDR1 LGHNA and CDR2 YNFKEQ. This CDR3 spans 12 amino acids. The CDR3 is CASSPLLGELFF. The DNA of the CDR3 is TGTGCCAGCAGCCCCCTCCTCGGGGAGCTGTTTTTT.

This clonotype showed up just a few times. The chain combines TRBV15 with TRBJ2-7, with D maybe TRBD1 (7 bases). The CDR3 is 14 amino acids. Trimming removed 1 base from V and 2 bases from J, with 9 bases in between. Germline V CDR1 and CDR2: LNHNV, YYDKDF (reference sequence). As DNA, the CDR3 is TGTGCCACCAGCAGAGGCGGGACAGCCTACGAGCAGTACTTC. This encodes CATSRGGTAYEQYF.

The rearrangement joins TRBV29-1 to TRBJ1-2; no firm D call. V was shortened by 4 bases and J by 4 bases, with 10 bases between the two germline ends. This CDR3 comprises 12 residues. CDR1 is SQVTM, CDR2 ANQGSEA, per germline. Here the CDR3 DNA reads TGCAGCGTTGTGGCAGACATCTATGGCTACACCTTC. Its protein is CSVVADIYGYTF.

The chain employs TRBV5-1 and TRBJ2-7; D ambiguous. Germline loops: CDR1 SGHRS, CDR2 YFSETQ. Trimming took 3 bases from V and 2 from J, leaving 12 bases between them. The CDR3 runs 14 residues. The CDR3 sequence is CASSSLGAPYEQYF. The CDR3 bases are TGCGCCAGCAGCTCGTTGGGCGCACCCTACGAGCAGTACTTC.

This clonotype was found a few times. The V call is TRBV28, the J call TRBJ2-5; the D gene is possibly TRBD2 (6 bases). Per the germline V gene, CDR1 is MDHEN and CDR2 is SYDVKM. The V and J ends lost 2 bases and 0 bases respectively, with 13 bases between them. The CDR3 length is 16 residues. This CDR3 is CASSLSSGLNQETQYF. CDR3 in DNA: TGTGCCAGCAGTTTAAGTTCGGGACTTAACCAAGAGACCCAGTACTTC.

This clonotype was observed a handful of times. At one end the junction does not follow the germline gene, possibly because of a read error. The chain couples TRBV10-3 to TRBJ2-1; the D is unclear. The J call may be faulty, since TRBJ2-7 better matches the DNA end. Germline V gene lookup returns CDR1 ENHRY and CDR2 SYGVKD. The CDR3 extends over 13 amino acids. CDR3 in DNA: TGTGCCATCAGTGAGAGCACCTCCCACGAGCAGTACTTC. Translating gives CAISESTSHEQYF.

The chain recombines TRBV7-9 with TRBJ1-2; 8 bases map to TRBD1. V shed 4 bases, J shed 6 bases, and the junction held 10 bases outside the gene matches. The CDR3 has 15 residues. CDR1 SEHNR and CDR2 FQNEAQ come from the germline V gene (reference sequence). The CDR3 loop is CASSYTDRGLDGYTF. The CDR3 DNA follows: TGTGCCAGCAGCTACACAGACAGGGGACTGGATGGCTACACCTTC.

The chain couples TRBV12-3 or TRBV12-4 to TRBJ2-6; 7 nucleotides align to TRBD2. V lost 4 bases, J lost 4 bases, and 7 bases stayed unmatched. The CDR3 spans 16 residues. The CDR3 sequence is CASSWASGRGANVLTF. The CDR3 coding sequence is TGTGCCAGCAGTTGGGCCTCCGGGAGGGGGGCCAACGTCCTGACTTTC.